This TCR beta chain was identified in a study of OX40 agonist ivuxolimab in advanced cancers. Across the study: Given to patients was ivuxolimab, an agonistic anti-OX40 (CD134) antibody. Patients received intravenous ivuxolimab every 2 weeks at 0.01 to 10 mg/kg.

Produced via immunoSEQ multiplex PCR; TCRdb's table is partial and in-frame only. This table holds tens of thousands of clones, approximately 84% found once. The CDR3 runs to 10 residues. Germline values: CDR1 LNHDA, CDR2 SQIVND (reference sequence). V was trimmed by 7 bases and J by 5 bases, leaving 6 bases between them. This clone has only a few counts. The chain recombines TRBV19 with TRBJ2-7; D gene unclear. The sample here was CD4+ or CD8+ T cells sorted from blood, taken in a trial of the OX40 agonist ivuxolimab. The TCR was taken from an adult with an advanced solid tumor such as melanoma, head and neck, liver or kidney cancer. The CDR3 sequence: CASKGHEQYF. CDR3 DNA: TGTGCCAGTAAGGGCCACGAGCAGTACTTC.